This is a list of T cell receptor beta chains from one sample in a study of T cell changes during pregnancy in multiple sclerosis. Only in-frame clones appear in the TCRdb table, and some are missing; sequencing was by immunoSEQ multiplex PCR. This table holds more than 40,000 clones, around nine tenths found once. The sample was CD8+ T cells from peripheral blood mononuclear cells, taken in the third trimester of pregnancy. These receptor sequences come from a female donor with multiple sclerosis, enrolled in a pregnancy study. The CDR3 runs from the conserved cysteine through the conserved F or W. D genes are given only for firm matches. Only part of the rows carry a size: once, few, many, or a class if the clone is expanded.

TRBV28	TRBJ1-4	TRBD1	-	TGTGCCAGCAGCCAGGACAGGGATGATGAAAAACTGTTTTTT	CASSQDRDDEKLFF
TRBV27	TRBJ2-7	-	-	TGTGCCAGCAGTGTACAGGGTCGCGAGCAGTACTTC	CASSVQGREQYF
TRBV5-6	TRBJ2-7	TRBD2	-	TGTGCCAGCAGGTTCAATGGCGGGAGCGTGTACGAGCAGTACTTC	CASRFNGGSVYEQYF
TRBV30	TRBJ2-7	TRBD1	-	TGTGCCTGGGGGGTAAGGACAGGGTGGGAGCAGTACTTC	CAWGVRTGWEQYF
TRBV11-3	TRBJ1-1	-	-	TGTGCCAGCAGCTTAGTAGAGATGAACACTGAAGCTTTCTTT	CASSLVEMNTEAFF
TRBV13	TRBJ2-5	TRBD2	-	TGTGCCAGCAGCGCTCGACTAGCGGGGAGGGGAGAGACCCAGTACTTC	CASSARLAGRGETQYF
TRBV12-5	TRBJ2-7	-	-	TGTGCTAGTGGTTTGGGGCTCAACTACGAGCAGTACTTC	CASGLGLNYEQYF
TRBV5-8	TRBJ2-1	-	-	TGTGCCAGCAGCTTACAGGGTTGGGGGTACAATGAGCAGTTCTTC	CASSLQGWGYNEQFF
TRBV27	TRBJ2-3	-	-	TGTGCCAGCAGTCCCCTCGTAGGCCACGAGGCTTCCGATACGCAGTATTTT	CASSPLVGHEASDTQYF
TRBV1	TRBJ2-2	-	-	TGCACCAGCAGCCCCGGAGGGGCGGGAGACGGGGAGCTGTTTTTT	CTSSPGGAGDGELFF
TRBV9	TRBJ2-7	-	once	TGTGCCAGCCGGGACACAATCTACGAGCAGTACTTC	CASRDTIYEQYF
TRBV5-6	TRBJ1-2	-	-	TGTGCCAGCAGCTTACGTGACAGCTACTATGGCTACACCTTC	CASSLRDSYYGYTF
TRBV2	TRBJ2-1	-	-	TGTGCCAGCAGTGAACGGCAGGGAAGAGGCAATGAGCAGTTCTTC	CASSERQGRGNEQFF
TRBV4-3	TRBJ1-5	-	-	TGCGCCAGCAGCCTTGGACATAGCAATCAGCCCCAGCATTTT	CASSLGHSNQPQHF
TRBV7-2	TRBJ1-5	TRBD1	once	TGTGCCAGCAGCCCAGACGGGACAGGGGGCCAGCCCCAGCATTTT	CASSPDGTGGQPQHF
TRBV9	TRBJ2-5	-	-	TGTGCCAGCAGCAACGGGGAGACCCAGTACTTC	CASSNGETQYF
TRBV5-1	TRBJ1-1	-	once	TGCGCCAGCAGCTTCGACGACAGCCAAATGAACACTGAAGCTTTCTTT	CASSFDDSQMNTEAFF
TRBV4-1	TRBJ1-1	-	medium-sized	TGCGCCAGCAGCCAAGGGTACGGGTCGTCTGAAGCTTTCTTT	CASSQGYGSSEAFF
TRBV28	TRBJ2-7	TRBD1	-	TGTGCCAGCAGTTTAGGACAGGTTGCCTACGAGCAGTACTTC	CASSLGQVAYEQYF
TRBV28	TRBJ2-3	TRBD2	-	TGTGCCAGCAGTTTAAGGACGGCGGGAGTGGCCCAAGATACGCAGTATTTT	CASSLRTAGVAQDTQYF
TRBV27	TRBJ2-2	TRBD2	-	TGTGCCACCAAGCGGGGGGGCTTCACCGGGGAGCTGTTTTTT	CATKRGGFTGELFF
TRBV27	TRBJ1-2	-	-	TGTGCCAGCAGTCTGACGGGAGCTAACTATGGCTACACCTTC	CASSLTGANYGYTF
TRBV6-5	TRBJ1-1	-	-	TGTGCCAGCAGTTACTATGAGTTTAACACTGAAGCTTTCTTT	CASSYYEFNTEAFF
TRBV13	TRBJ1-1	-	-	TGTGCCAGCAGCTTAGGTTTCAGGGGCACTGAAGCTTTCTTT	CASSLGFRGTEAFF
TRBV7-9	TRBJ2-1	TRBD1	-	TGTGCCAGCAGCTTCGGGACAGGGGGTGAGCAGTTCTTC	CASSFGTGGEQFF
TRBV7-2	TRBJ2-3	TRBD2	-	TGTGCCAGCAGCTCCGCACTAGCGGGGGGGCGAAATACGCAGTATTTT	CASSSALAGGRNTQYF
TRBV18	TRBJ2-2	-	-	TGTGCCAGCTCACCTCCCCGGGTAGCGCATTCCCGGGAGCTGTTTTTT	CASSPPRVAHSRELFF
TRBV7-9	TRBJ2-7	-	few	TGTGCCAGCAGCTTAGACGTGGGAGGCCCCTACGAGCAGTACTTC	CASSLDVGGPYEQYF
TRBV7-9	TRBJ2-7	-	-	TGTGCCAGCAGCTCACCGGGGTCCTACGAGCAGTACTTC	CASSSPGSYEQYF
TRBV13	TRBJ2-5	TRBD2	-	TGTGCCAGCAGTAGACTAGCCGAGGAGACCCAGTACTTC	CASSRLAEETQYF
TRBV27	TRBJ2-3	-	once	TGTGCCAGCAGTAACGGGTCCTATACGCAGTATTTT	CASSNGSYTQYF
TRBV5-6	TRBJ2-3	TRBD2	-	TGTGCCAGCAGCTCTCCGGGACTAGCGGGAACTCTTGGATCAGATACGCAGTATTTT	CASSSPGLAGTLGSDTQYF
TRBV6-1	TRBJ2-1	-	once	TGTGCCAGCAGTGAAGGGAGGGGTGGGGGCTACAATGAGCAGTTCTTC	CASSEGRGGGYNEQFF
TRBV27	TRBJ1-6	-	few	TGTGCCAGCAGTTTATGGGCAGGGGACTATAATTCACCCCTCCACTTT	CASSLWAGDYNSPLHF
TRBV18	TRBJ2-1	-	-	TGTGCCAGCTCACCCCGTTTTGATGAGCAGTTCTTC	CASSPRFDEQFF
TRBV7-8	TRBJ1-5	TRBD1	-	TGTGCCAGCGGGACAGCGTATAGCAATCAGCCCCAGCATTTT	CASGTAYSNQPQHF
TRBV4-1	TRBJ2-7	TRBD1	-	TGCGCCAGCAGCCATGAGGGACAGGGTCTCTACGAGCAGTACTTC	CASSHEGQGLYEQYF
TRBV7-9	TRBJ1-3	-	-	TGTGCCAGCCAGAGGGATGTCGGAAACACCATATATTTT	CASQRDVGNTIYF
TRBV4-1	TRBJ2-4	TRBD1	-	TGCGCCAGCAGCCAAGATCCAGGGGGCACAAAAAACATTCAGTACTTC	CASSQDPGGTKNIQYF
TRBV27	TRBJ1-5	-	-	TGTGCCAGCAGTTTATTCGGGGGGGGTCAGCCCCAGCATTTT	CASSLFGGGQPQHF
TRBV7-9	TRBJ2-4	-	-	TGTGCCAGCAGCCGGGACTCTTTTCGGTACTTC	CASSRDSFRYF
TRBV7-6	TRBJ1-6	TRBD1	-	TGTGCCAGCAGCTCCCGACAGGGAGTCGGTTCACCCCTCCACTTT	CASSSRQGVGSPLHF
TRBV21-1	TRBJ1-6	-	-	TGTGCCAGCAGCTTGGGAGAGACACCCCTCCACTTT	CASSLGETPLHF
TRBV28	TRBJ2-7	-	-	TGTGCCAGCAGTTTTACGGAGGGCAACTCCTACGAGCAGTACTTC	CASSFTEGNSYEQYF
TRBV23-1	TRBJ2-7	-	-	TGCGCCAGCAGTCACCGGACAGCGGCTTACTCCTACGAGCAGTACTTC	CASSHRTAAYSYEQYF
TRBV12-2	TRBJ1-4	-	-	TGTGCAAGTCGCTTATATTTGAGGACAGGGGATGAAAAACTGTTTTTT	CASRLYLRTGDEKLFF
TRBV27	TRBJ2-7	TRBD1	-	TGTGCCAGCAGCTTGACAGGGTACGAGCAGTACTTC	CASSLTGYEQYF
TRBV5-6	TRBJ1-2	TRBD1	-	TGTGCCAGCAGCTCGGGGACAGGGATATACGGCTACACCTTC	CASSSGTGIYGYTF
TRBV7-9	TRBJ2-1	-	-	TGTGCCAGCATTGGCAGATACTCCTACAATGAGCAGTTCTTC	CASIGRYSYNEQFF
TRBV7-9	TRBJ1-6	-	once	TGTGCCAGCAGCAGGTTAGGAGAAGTCAATTCACCCCTCCACTTT	CASSRLGEVNSPLHF
TRBV4-1	TRBJ1-1	-	-	TGCGCCAGCAGCCCACCGACAGGTAACACTGAAGCTTTCTTT	CASSPPTGNTEAFF
TRBV4-2	TRBJ2-3	-	-	TGTGCCAGCAGCCAAAACCCAGCGTTCTCGGATACGCAGTATTTT	CASSQNPAFSDTQYF
TRBV11-3	TRBJ2-7	TRBD2	-	TGTGCCAGCAGCTTACCTCGGGGGGCCTACGAGCAGTACTTC	CASSLPRGAYEQYF
TRBV27	TRBJ2-1	TRBD2	-	TGTGCCAGCAGCGATGGGACTAGCGGCTACAATGAGCAGTTCTTC	CASSDGTSGYNEQFF
TRBV6-5	TRBJ2-3	TRBD2	-	TGTGCCAGCAGTTCGACTAGCGGAGAAACCTCAGATACGCAGTATTTT	CASSSTSGETSDTQYF
TRBV6-4	TRBJ2-1	TRBD2	few	TGTGCCAGCAGTGCTACTGGGACTAGCGGGGACAATGAGCAGTTCTTC	CASSATGTSGDNEQFF
TRBV30	TRBJ1-5	TRBD1	once	TGTGCCTGGTCCCGGGGACAGGGCAATCAGCCCCAGCATTTT	CAWSRGQGNQPQHF
TRBV5-6	TRBJ1-5	TRBD1	-	TGTGCCAGCAGCTCCGATGCTCAGGGGGTAATTCAGCCCCAGCATTTT	CASSSDAQGVIQPQHF
TRBV27	TRBJ1-5	-	-	TGTGCCAGCAGTTTGACGTCCCCTCAGGCGACGGGCAATCAGCCCCAGCATTTT	CASSLTSPQATGNQPQHF
TRBV4-1	TRBJ2-2	-	-	TGCGCCAGCAGCCAAGATGGGGTAGTTCGCGAGGGCCTGGAGCTGTTTTTT	CASSQDGVVREGLELFF